This T cell receptor beta chain was found in a study of T cell changes during pregnancy in multiple sclerosis. Some clones are missing from TCRdb's copy, which holds only in-frame ones; the method was immunoSEQ multiplex PCR. The data hold 50,000 to 65,000 clones, with approximately 85% observed a single time. With V trimmed by 5 bases and J by 4 bases, 4 bases remained unmatched. Germline V gene sequence: CDR1 SGHNT, CDR2 YYREEE (reference sequence). The CDR3 is 15 amino acids. The chain uses TRBV5-4 and TRBJ2-6, with 9 nucleotides matching TRBD1. Sequenced material: peripheral blood, taken in the first trimester of pregnancy. This TCR was recovered from a female donor with multiple sclerosis, enrolled in a pregnancy study. DNA of the CDR3: TGTGCCAGCAGTACAGGGGGCCCCGGGGCCAACGTCCTGACTTTC. Its protein product is CASSTGGPGANVLTF.